The 12 T cell receptor beta chains listed next were all sequenced from one sample in a study of molecular identifiers for immune sequencing clone quantification. TCRdb used MiXCR to reprocess the PCR reads, holding one entry per CDR3 protein. The data show around 94,000 distinct CDR3 sequences, under 40% seen once. The material sequenced was naive CD8+ T cells from blood, with Jurkat cell RNA spiked in. Specified subset: FACS-sorted CD8+CD4-CCR7+CD45RA+ naive T cells. All receptors come from a human donor in good health. Some libraries in this study had Jurkat cell RNA spiked in.

The V gene is TRBV7-6, the J gene TRBJ2-5; a possible D gene is TRBD2 (5 bases). Trimming cost V 5 bases and J 7 bases, with 17 bases left between them. Germline V gives CDR1 SGHVS, CDR2 FNYEAQ. This CDR3 comprises 14 residues. The CDR3 region is CASSPTPEGVTQYF. The CDR3 DNA sequence: TGTGCCAGCAGCCCTACACCCGAGGGAGTGACCCAGTACTTC.

This clonotype was counted many times. The V gene is TRBV10-3, the J gene TRBJ2-7; tentative D call: TRBD1 (6 bases). The germline V and J ends were trimmed by 7 bases and 5 bases, with 9 bases remaining between them. Looked up from germline, CDR1 is ENHRY and CDR2 is SYGVKD. This CDR3 contains 11 residues. In DNA, the CDR3 is TGTGCCATCACCCAGGGGAACGAGCAGTACTTC. Translating gives CAITQGNEQYF.

This clonotype was seen only a few times. The genes are TRBV5-6 and TRBJ2-1; D is unclear. CDR1 is SGHDT, CDR2 YYEEEE, per germline. Trimming shortened V by 4 bases and J by 10 bases, and 12 bases separated the two germline ends. The CDR3 contains 12 residues. The CDR3 region is CASSPQAGEQFF. The CDR3, as DNA: TGTGCCAGCAGCCCCCAGGCCGGAGAGCAGTTCTTC.

With regard to this clonotype: A much larger clone differs by one base, so this may be a read error. The genes are TRBV6-1 and TRBJ1-1, with 9 positions matching TRBD1. Trimming took 7 bases from V and 4 from J; bases not matched to a gene: 4. The CDR3 contains 13 residues. Germline V gene data show CDR1 as MNHNS and CDR2 as SASEGT. CDR3: CASNRDRATEAFF. CDR3 DNA: TGTGCCAGCAACCGGGACAGGGCCACTGAAGCTTTCTTT.

This clonotype was seen at least ten times. This chain connects TRBV7-9 to TRBJ1-1; D is perhaps TRBD1 (5 bases). The CDR3 extends over 14 amino acids. Germline V gene data show CDR1 as SEHNR and CDR2 as FQNEAQ (reference sequence). V lost 7 bases and J lost 4, with 16 bases in between. The DNA of the CDR3 is TGTGCCAGCAACTCGTTGGGCAGGGTCACTGAAGCTTTCTTT. Its translation is CASNSLGRVTEAFF. The full variable domain, rest sourced from reference TRBV7-9 and TRBJ1-1, is DTGVSQNPRHKITKRGQNVTFRCDPISEHNRLYWYRQTLGQGPEFLTYFQNEAQLEKSRLLSDRFSAERPKGSFSTLEIQRTEQGDSAMYLCASNSLGRVTEAFFGQGTRLTVV.

In its sample, this clonotype was seen many times. The chain recombines TRBV28 with TRBJ2-2; D not certain. Trimming removed 4 bases at V and 7 bases at J, with 4 bases between. The CDR3 covers 11 residues. Germline lookup yields CDR1 MDHEN and CDR2 SYDVKM. CDR3 region: CASSSLGELFF. The CDR3 region has the DNA TGTGCCAGCAGTTCTCTCGGGGAGCTGTTTTTT.

Concerning this clonotype itself: A single base separates this from a much larger clone, so it may be a read error. The chain combines TRBV29-1 with TRBJ2-3; D not certain. The germline CDR1 and CDR2 sequences are SQVTM and ANQGSEA. The CDR3 consists of 11 residues. The DNA of the CDR3 is TGCAGCGTAGACTTCACAGAAACGCAGTATTTT. Protein sequence: CSVDFTETQYF.

This clonotype has a handful of counts. The V call is TRBV7-2, the J call TRBJ2-5, with 12 bases lining up with TRBD2. CDR1 and CDR2 from the germline V gene are SGHTA and FQGNSA. Unmatched junction bases numbered 6, after V lost 5 bases and J lost 5 bases. The CDR3 loop spans 15 amino acids. The CDR3 protein is CASSATSGSLETQYF. The DNA for the CDR3 is TGTGCCAGCAGCGCGACTAGCGGGAGTCTTGAGACCCAGTACTTC.

This clonotype was detected only a few times. The chain employs TRBV12-3 or TRBV12-4 and TRBJ2-7; D unresolved. CDR3 length: 12 residues. Trimming took 5 bases from V and 3 from J, leaving 8 bases between them. In DNA, the CDR3 is TGTGCCAGCAGTCCCGACAACTACGAGCAGTACTTC. It specifies CASSPDNYEQYF.

This clonotype showed up just a few times. V and J are TRBV29-1 and TRBJ2-2; D is unresolved. Trimming removed 0 bases at V and 11 bases at J, with 10 bases between. Germline lookup yields CDR1 SQVTM and CDR2 ANQGSEA. The CDR3 spans 12 residues. The CDR3 sequence is CSVEDTGPELFF. The CDR3, as DNA: TGCAGCGTTGAAGACACTGGTCCCGAGCTGTTTTTT.

This clonotype was recorded a few times. The V and J genes are TRBV11-2 and TRBJ1-1, with 7 bases that match TRBD1. The CDR3 runs to 15 residues. Germline CDR1 reads SGHAT; CDR2 reads FQNNGV. V lost 2 bases, J lost 3 bases, and 6 bases stayed unmatched. The CDR3 nucleotides read TGTGCCAGCAGCTTACTTACAGGGGTGTACACTGAAGCTTTCTTT. Translated, it gives CASSLLTGVYTEAFF.

This clonotype was recorded only once. This chain joins TRBV7-8 and TRBJ1-2, with D unresolved. Germline V gene data show CDR1 as SGHVS and CDR2 as FQNEAQ. The CDR3 extends over 14 amino acids. Trimming cost V 3 bases and J 6 bases, with 14 bases left between them. Here the CDR3 reads CASSLKLSGDGYTF. CDR3 nucleotides: TGTGCCAGCAGCTTGAAGCTGAGCGGGGATGGCTACACCTTC.